The source of this T cell receptor (beta chain) is a study of blood T cell repertoires in COVID-19. On the study more broadly: Samples taken during acute and convalescent COVID-19 were collected in the United States, Italy and Spain. PBMCs, B-cell-depleted T cells, or T cells were the source of the cDNA or gDNA that made up the material.

Per the authors' pipeline: Estimation of nucleated cell counts relied on the amplification of reference gene primers. Clones were read by immunoSEQ multiplex PCR, and TCRdb kept only the in-frame ones, dropping some. For V, J and clone size, that table is used; D and trimming come from the DNA. This table has roughly 90,000 clones, approximately 89% appearing once. V shed 4 bases and J 7 bases; nucleotides not matched to a gene: 8. This CDR3 has 15 amino acids. Germline V CDR1 and CDR2: MNHEY, SMNVEV (reference sequence). This rearrangement joins TRBV27 to TRBJ2-1; 9 bases align to TRBD1. This TCR derives from a man aged 50 or older with acute or convalescent COVID-19. Sequenced input: peripheral blood. CDR3 sequence reads: CASSSLGTGHNEQFF. The CDR3 nucleotides read TGTGCCAGCAGTTCTCTCGGGACAGGGCATAATGAGCAGTTCTTC.